The 24 T cell receptor beta chains in this list originate from one sample, sequenced in a study of Ad26.COV2.S vaccination and SARS-CoV-2 variants. Treatment here: roughly 18 received Ad26.COV2.S at low or high dose, single or two shots; 5 received placebo; per-sample allocation not given. Collection of samples fell on day 63 after the first vaccine or placebo injection. Profiled with immunoSEQ multiplex PCR; TCRdb holds only in-frame clones, not every one. Found here are about half a million clones, about nine tenths of them singletons; the top ten hold approximately 1.7%. The sample was peripheral blood, taken in a trial of Ad26.COV2.S vaccine versus placebo. The receptors were gathered from a person between 18 and 59 years old who received the Ad26.COV2.S COVID-19 vaccine or a placebo.

The chain carries TRBV7-9 and TRBJ2-3; 7 bases fit TRBD1. This CDR3 has 15 residues. The germline V gene encodes CDR1 SEHNR and CDR2 FQNEAQ (reference sequence). With V trimmed by 5 bases and J by 1 base, 6 bases remained unmatched. DNA of the CDR3: TGTGCCAGCAGCCGGACAGGCGTGGGCACAGATACGCAGTATTTT. Translated, it gives CASSRTGVGTDTQYF.

The J gene is TRBJ2-1, the V gene TRBV18; TRBD1 agrees at 8 bases. V lost 3 bases to trimming and J lost 4 bases; unmatched junction nucleotides: 8. This CDR3 has 16 residues. The germline V gene has CDR1 KGHSH and CDR2 LQKENI. The CDR3 loop is CASSPGTGERYNEQFF. As DNA, the CDR3 is TGTGCCAGCTCACCTGGGACAGGAGAAAGATACAATGAGCAGTTCTTC.

The rearrangement joins TRBV27 to TRBJ1-5; the match to TRBD1 covers 10 bases. The germline CDR1 and CDR2 sequences are MNHEY and SMNVEV (reference sequence). This CDR3 is built from 16 residues. Trimming removed 6 bases from V and 7 bases from J; junction bases left unmatched: 12. CDR3 DNA sequence: TGTGCCAGCAGCGAAACTCCGGGACAGGGGATCCAGCCCCAGCATTTT. Amino acids: CASSETPGQGIQPQHF.

The chain uses TRBV24-1 and TRBJ1-4, with 10 bases lining up with TRBD1. Trimming removed 2 bases from V and 7 bases from J; junction bases left unmatched: 6. This CDR3 contains 16 residues. Germline V gene data show CDR1 as KGHDR and CDR2 as SFDVKD. The CDR3 spells CATSDSGQGYGEKLFF. CDR3 in DNA: TGTGCCACCAGTGATTCGGGACAGGGGTACGGTGAAAAACTGTTTTTT.

The chain employs TRBV13 and TRBJ2-1; no clear D. CDR3 length: 13 amino acids. Per the germline V gene, CDR1 is PRHDT and CDR2 is FYEKMQ (reference sequence). Trimming took off 3 bases at V and 1 base at J, with 4 bases between the two ends. CDR3: CASSFQSYNEQFF. CDR3 in DNA: TGTGCCAGCAGCTTCCAGTCCTACAATGAGCAGTTCTTC.

The chain employs TRBV11-2 and TRBJ1-1, with 7 positions matching TRBD1. This CDR3 has 17 residues. CDR1 is SGHAT and CDR2 is FQNNGV in the germline V gene. The J segment lost 0 bases and the V segment lost 5 bases, leaving 12 bases of the junction unmatched. CDR3 DNA: TGTGCCAGCAGCAACCGGGACAGCCCTGGGTTGAACACTGAAGCTTTCTTT. Its translation is CASSNRDSPGLNTEAFF.

This clone was observed a few times. The chain joins TRBV6-5 to TRBJ2-6; no clear D gene. CDR3 length: 15 amino acids. CDR1 is MNHEY and CDR2 is SVGAGI in the germline V gene. V was shortened by 9 bases and J by 0 bases, with 12 bases between the two germline ends. This CDR3 is CASLGKSSGANVLTF. The CDR3 nucleotides read TGTGCCAGTTTGGGGAAAAGCTCTGGGGCCAACGTCCTGACTTTC.

The CDR3 DNA sequence: TGTGCCAGTGGAGCCTACGAGCAGTACTTC. Translating it yields CASGAYEQYF. The chain recombines TRBV27 with TRBJ2-7; D is undetermined. The CDR3 has 10 residues. CDR1 is MNHEY and CDR2 is SMNVEV in the germline V gene (reference sequence). The V end was cut by 9 bases, the J end by 2 bases, with 5 bases between.

This chain links TRBV15 with TRBJ1-5; D is unresolved. CDR1 LNHNV and CDR2 YYDKDF come from the germline V gene (reference sequence). The CDR3 extends over 14 amino acids. V lost 2 bases and J 0 bases, leaving 5 bases between the germline ends. The CDR3 nucleotides are TGTGCCACCAGCAGAAGCTATAGCAATCAGCCCCAGCATTTT. It specifies CATSRSYSNQPQHF.

This clone was detected once. The V and J genes are TRBV18 and TRBJ2-1; 11 positions match TRBD2. With 0 bases clipped from V and 3 bases from J, the junction kept 1 base outside the gene matches. Germline lookup yields CDR1 KGHSH and CDR2 LQKENI. CDR3 length: 16 residues. CDR3 sequence (DNA): TGTGCCAGCTCACCACCCGGGACTAGCGGCTACAATGAGCAGTTCTTC. It encodes CASSPPGTSGYNEQFF.

This chain connects TRBV28 to TRBJ1-1; no definite D call. The CDR3 covers 12 residues. Trimming took off 1 base at V and 8 bases at J, with 8 bases between the two ends. Per the germline V gene, CDR1 is MDHEN and CDR2 is SYDVKM. CDR3 amino acids: CASSLSRQEAFF. The CDR3 DNA sequence: TGTGCCAGCAGTTTATCTAGGCAGGAAGCTTTCTTT. Drawing the rest from reference TRBV28 and TRBJ1-1, the complete variable domain is DVKVTQSSRYLVKRTGEKVFLECVQDMDHENMFWYRQDPGLGLRLIYFSYDVKMKEKGDIPEGYSVSREKKERFSLILESASTNQTSMYLCASSLSRQEAFFGQGTRLTVV.

J is TRBJ1-1 and V is TRBV4-1, with 9 bases identical to TRBD1. With 5 bases clipped from V and 7 bases from J, the junction kept 14 bases outside the gene matches. This CDR3 is built from 16 residues. Germline V CDR1 and CDR2: MGHRA, YSYEKL. The DNA for the CDR3 is TGCGCCAGCAGCTCGGGACTCGGACAGGGGCTCGGTGAAGCTTTCTTT. Encoded protein: CASSSGLGQGLGEAFF.

This chain links TRBV19 with TRBJ2-5, with D perhaps given as TRBD1 or TRBD2 (6 bases each). The CDR3 has 15 amino acids. Trimming pared 4 bases from V and 5 bases from J, leaving 17 bases between. Germline CDR1 and CDR2: LNHDA and SQIVND (reference sequence). CDR3 DNA: TGTGCCAGTAGTAACCAGCCGGGGGCGGGTGAGACCCAGTACTTC. Its translation: CASSNQPGAGETQYF. Full variable domain (outside the CDR3, taken from reference TRBV19 and TRBJ2-5): DGGITQSPKYLFRKEGQNVTLSCEQNLNHDAMYWYRQDPGQGLRLIYYSQIVNDFQKGDIAEGYSVSREKKESFPLTVTSAQKNPTAFYLCASSNQPGAGETQYFGPGTRLLVL.

V and J are TRBV7-2 and TRBJ2-1, with D possibly matching TRBD2 (5 bases). The V end lost 8 bases, the J end lost 2 bases, and 10 bases lay between the germline ends. Germline lookup yields CDR1 SGHTA and CDR2 FQGNSA. CDR3 length: 13 residues. This chain's CDR3 is CASLETTYNEQFF. CDR3 bases: TGTGCCAGCTTGGAGACTACCTACAATGAGCAGTTCTTC.

The chain recombines TRBV6-6 with TRBJ1-6; 8 positions agree with TRBD1. Germline lookup yields CDR1 MNHNY and CDR2 SVGAGI (reference sequence). Unmatched junction bases numbered 7, after V lost 0 bases and J lost 12 bases. There are 15 residues in the CDR3. The CDR3 is CASSYSPGGVIPLHF. DNA for the CDR3: TGTGCCAGCAGTTACTCGCCAGGGGGCGTAATACCCCTCCACTTT.

The chain combines TRBV18 with TRBJ2-1; perhaps TRBD2 as D (5 bases). CDR3 length: 15 residues. V gave up 3 bases and J gave up 5 bases, with 14 bases separating them. The germline V gene has CDR1 KGHSH and CDR2 LQKENI. The CDR3 loop is CASSPRGSADNEQFF. CDR3 in DNA: TGTGCCAGCTCACCTAGAGGGTCGGCGGACAATGAGCAGTTCTTC.

The chain links TRBV11-2 to TRBJ2-1, with a tentative D call TRBD2 (6 bases). Germline V lookup: CDR1 SGHAT, CDR2 FQNNGV. V was trimmed by 2 bases and J by 5 bases, leaving 10 bases between them. The CDR3 sequence is 14 residues long. The CDR3 sequence is CASSLQRADNEQFF. In DNA, the CDR3 is TGTGCCAGCAGCTTACAGCGGGCGGACAATGAGCAGTTCTTC.

The chain carries TRBV7-9 and TRBJ2-4; D is undetermined. Between the trimmed V and J ends, which lost 0 bases and 8 bases, there was a span of 5 bases. Germline V CDR1 and CDR2: SEHNR, FQNEAQ (reference sequence). The CDR3 consists of 12 residues. Here the CDR3 DNA reads TGTGCCAGCAGCTTAGCGGATCACATTCAGTACTTC. Residues: CASSLADHIQYF.

This chain joins TRBV9 and TRBJ1-5, with a tentative D call TRBD1 (5 bases). Trimming took off 2 bases at V and 8 bases at J, with 14 bases between the two ends. The CDR3 length is 14 residues. Germline V gives CDR1 SGDLS, CDR2 YYNGEE. CDR3 nucleotides: TGTGCCAGCAGCGTCTCGGGGGGGAAGGAGCCCCAGCATTTT. This translates into CASSVSGGKEPQHF.

Only one count was recorded for this clone. The rearrangement uses TRBV4-3 and TRBJ1-2, with a weak D call TRBD1 (6 bases). The ends were cut back, 0 bases at V and 7 bases at J, with 9 bases in the middle. Per the germline V gene, CDR1 is LGHNA and CDR2 is YSLEER. The CDR3 totals 13 residues. The CDR3 loop is CASSQDKGGGYTF. The CDR3 nucleotides read TGCGCCAGCAGCCAAGATAAAGGGGGTGGCTACACCTTC.

For the CDR3, the DNA is TGTGCCAGCAGCTTAGGGACTAGACTTCCAGATACGCAGTATTTT. Its protein product is CASSLGTRLPDTQYF. The rearrangement uses TRBV7-8 and TRBJ2-3; TRBD2 matches at 7 bases. V was pared by 1 base and J by 4 bases, with 5 bases of the junction left unmatched. Germline V gene sequence: CDR1 SGHVS, CDR2 FQNEAQ. The CDR3 sequence is 15 residues long.

This clone occurred once. This rearrangement joins TRBV4-3 to TRBJ1-2, with unresolved D. This CDR3 is 16 amino acids long. Trimming removed 0 bases from V and 5 bases from J, with 16 bases in between. The germline V gene encodes CDR1 LGHNA and CDR2 YSLEER. CDR3 sequence reads: CASSQDLAAEGYGYTF. The CDR3 nucleotides read TGCGCCAGCAGCCAAGATCTCGCGGCGGAAGGGTATGGCTACACCTTC.

The count of this clone is one. The chain links TRBV5-1 to TRBJ1-1; the D gene is possibly TRBD1 (6 bases). Between the trimmed V and J ends, which lost 0 bases and 5 bases, there was a span of 14 bases. From germline, CDR1 is SGHRS and CDR2 YFSETQ. This CDR3 has 15 residues. The CDR3 DNA sequence: TGCGCCAGCAGCTTGGGGGGAACAGGGCTGACTGAAGCTTTCTTT. Protein sequence: CASSLGGTGLTEAFF.

The chain links TRBV6-5 to TRBJ2-7; possible D gene TRBD2, 5 bases. There are 14 residues in the CDR3. Germline CDR1 is MNHEY and CDR2 is SVGAGI. V gave up 2 bases and J gave up 6 bases, with 14 bases separating them. The CDR3 DNA reads as TGTGCCAGCAGTTACATAGTCGGGAAGAGCGAGCAGTACTTC. Protein: CASSYIVGKSEQYF.